Listed here are 5 T cell receptor beta chains from one sample, sequenced in a study of blood T cell repertoires in COVID-19. The assay was immunoSEQ multiplex PCR, and TCRdb's table has in-frame clones only and misses some. Of about 270,000 clones listed, around 93% were seen once; the top ten hold around 2.8%. The sample comprised PBMCs or T cells enriched from blood (not recorded which). The receptors originated from a middle-aged man who had been exposed to COVID-19.

This sequence joins TRBV6-5 and TRBJ1-2; TRBD1 agrees at 9 bases. CDR1 and CDR2 from the germline V gene are MNHEY and SVGAGI. V lost 0 bases to trimming and J lost 6 bases; unmatched junction nucleotides: 8. The CDR3 runs to 16 residues. CDR3 sequence reads: CASSYSPTGQGNGYTF. The CDR3 DNA sequence: TGTGCCAGCAGTTACTCACCCACGGGACAGGGTAATGGCTACACCTTC.

The chain is built from TRBV5-4 and TRBJ2-7; 13 nucleotides line up with TRBD2. The length of the CDR3 is 16 residues. Germline lookup yields CDR1 SGHNT and CDR2 YYREEE (reference sequence). J was trimmed by 3 bases and V by 4 bases; bases with no gene match: 7. CDR3 sequence (DNA): TGTGCCAGCAGCCTGGGGACTAGCGGGAACTACTACGAGCAGTACTTC. Protein product: CASSLGTSGNYYEQYF.

J is TRBJ1-2 and V is TRBV6-2 or TRBV6-3, with D possibly TRBD1 on 6 matching bases. CDR3 length: 14 residues. The ends were cut back, 5 bases at V and 2 bases at J, with 12 bases in the middle. Germline CDR1 is MNHEY and CDR2 is SVGEGT. Here the CDR3 DNA reads TGTGCCAGCAGTCCCGCAAGGGGGAACTATGGCTACACCTTC. Translated: CASSPARGNYGYTF.

This sequence joins TRBV9 and TRBJ1-2; D not certain. Trimming stripped 3 bases from V and 7 bases from J, with 7 bases between. From germline, CDR1 is SGDLS and CDR2 YYNGEE. The CDR3 is made up of 11 amino acids. The CDR3 protein is CASSALGGYTF. The CDR3 DNA reads as TGTGCCAGCAGCGCGCTAGGTGGCTACACCTTC.

The V gene is TRBV25-1, the J gene TRBJ1-3; D uncertain. The CDR3 loop spans 16 amino acids. CDR1 is MGHDK, CDR2 SYGVNS, per germline. V was shortened by 1 base and J by 1 base, with 11 bases between the two germline ends. CDR3 bases: TGTGCCAGCAGTGAATTTTACCCAACTTCTGGAAACACCATATATTTT. It encodes CASSEFYPTSGNTIYF.